This entry features one T cell receptor beta chain sequence. From the RACE reads, TCRdb called clonotypes with MiXCR, one entry per CDR3 protein. The table shows about 93,000 distinct CDR3 sequences, with 8.5% occurring only once. This sample was taken from a study of human T cells and chemical hapten exposure. About the study: Alopecia areata, totalis or universalis affected patients, mainly female.

Time point indicated: pre-sensitization, week 0. Treatment of the sample: therapeutic diphenylcyclopropenone sensitization with weekly scalp DPC. V lost 5 bases to trimming and J lost 1 base; unmatched junction nucleotides: 5. The length of the CDR3 is 16 residues. The sequencing used whole blood, collected in connection with sensitization to the hapten diphenylcyclopropenone (DPC). The chain links TRBV12-3 or TRBV12-4 to TRBJ1-5; 10 nucleotides line up with TRBD1. This clonotype originated in a man in his forties with alopecia areata. Some clones in this sample may be carry-over from other donors' samples. CDR3 nucleotides: TGTGCCAGCAGTCAAGGGACAGGGGCCAGCAATCAGCCCCAGCATTTT. Translation gives CASSQGTGASNQPQHF.